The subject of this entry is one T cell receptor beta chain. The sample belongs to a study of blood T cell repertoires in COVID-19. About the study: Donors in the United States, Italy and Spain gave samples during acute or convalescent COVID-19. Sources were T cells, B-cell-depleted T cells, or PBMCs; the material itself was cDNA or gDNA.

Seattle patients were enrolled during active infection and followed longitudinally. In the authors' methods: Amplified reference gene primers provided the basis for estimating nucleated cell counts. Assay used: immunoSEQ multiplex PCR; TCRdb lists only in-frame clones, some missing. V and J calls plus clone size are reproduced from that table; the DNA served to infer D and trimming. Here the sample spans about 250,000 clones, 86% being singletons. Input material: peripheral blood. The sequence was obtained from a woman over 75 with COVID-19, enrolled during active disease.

The CDR3 region has the DNA TGTGCCAGCAGCTCCCTGGGACAGAACTATGGCTACACCTTC. Translation gives CASSSLGQNYGYTF. J is TRBJ1-2 and V is TRBV5-4; 7 bases agree with TRBD1. The germline gives CDR1 SGHNT, CDR2 YYREEE (reference sequence). The trim removed 3 bases at V and 2 bases at J, leaving 4 bases unmatched. CDR3 size: 14 residues.